This TCR beta chain is drawn from a study of blood T cell repertoires in COVID-19. Study information: Sources were T cells, B-cell-depleted T cells, or PBMCs; the material itself was cDNA or gDNA.

Source study methods: Estimation of nucleated cell counts was performed using reference gene primer amplification. Repertoires were generated with immunoSEQ multiplex PCR, while TCRdb's copy carries only in-frame clones and drops some. The V and J calls and clone size are taken from that table; D and trimming were inferred from the DNA. Here the sample spans 81,000 or so clones, roughly 85% being singletons. The CDR3 is 14 amino acids. CDR1 and CDR2 (germline): SGHTA, FQGNSA. V lost 5 bases and J lost 2, with 11 bases in between. The sequenced sample consisted of peripheral blood. This sequence was found in a man between 45 and 60 years old with COVID-19, enrolled during active disease. The chain links TRBV7-2 to TRBJ2-3; D not certain. The chain's CDR3 is CASSPWAHTDTQYF. The CDR3 bases are TGTGCCAGCAGCCCCTGGGCTCACACAGATACGCAGTATTTT.